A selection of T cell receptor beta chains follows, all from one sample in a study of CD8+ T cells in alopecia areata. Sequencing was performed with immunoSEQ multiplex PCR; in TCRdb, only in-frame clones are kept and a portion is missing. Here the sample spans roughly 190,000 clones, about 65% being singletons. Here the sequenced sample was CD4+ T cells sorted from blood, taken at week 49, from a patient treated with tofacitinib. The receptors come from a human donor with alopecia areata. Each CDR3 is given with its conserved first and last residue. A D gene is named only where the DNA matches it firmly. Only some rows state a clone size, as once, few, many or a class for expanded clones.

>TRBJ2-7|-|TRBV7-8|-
TGTGCCAGCAGCCTGCGACAGGCCGAGCAGTACTTC
CASSLRQAEQYF
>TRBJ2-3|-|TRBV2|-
TGTGCCAGCAGTGTAGATGGAGATACGCAGTATTTT
CASSVDGDTQYF
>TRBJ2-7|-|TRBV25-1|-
TGTGCCAGCAGTGAGTACAGGGTGGGTGGCGAGCAGTACTTC
CASSEYRVGGEQYF
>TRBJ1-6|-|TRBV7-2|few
TGTGCCAGCAGCTCACAGGGAGAGAATTCACCCCTCCACTTT
CASSSQGENSPLHF
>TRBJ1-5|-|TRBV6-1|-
TGTGCCAGCAGTGAAAGGTTGGGCAATCAGCCCCAGCATTTT
CASSERLGNQPQHF
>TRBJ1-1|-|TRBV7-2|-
TGTGCCAGCAGCTTGGAATGGGTAGCTTTCTTT
CASSLEWVAFF
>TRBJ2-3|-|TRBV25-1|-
TGTGCCAGCAGTGTCAGAGGGGATACGCAGTATTTT
CASSVRGDTQYF
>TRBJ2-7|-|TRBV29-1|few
TGCAGCGTTGAGGGCAGGGGAGGATCCTCCTACGAGCAGTACTTC
CSVEGRGGSSYEQYF
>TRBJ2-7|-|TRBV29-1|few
TGCAGCGCCGGACGGCAGGGCTACGAGCAGTACTTC
CSAGRQGYEQYF
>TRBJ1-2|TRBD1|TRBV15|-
TGTGCCACCTCCTACTACAGGGGTAACTATGGCTACACCTTC
CATSYYRGNYGYTF
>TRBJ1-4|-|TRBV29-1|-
TGCAGCGTTGACGACCAGAATGAAAAACTGTTTTTT
CSVDDQNEKLFF
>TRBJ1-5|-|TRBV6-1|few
TGTGCCAGCAGCGGGACCGGAGGGTTTCAGCTCCAGCATTTT
CASSGTGGFQLQHF
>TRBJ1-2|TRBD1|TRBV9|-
TGTGCCAGCAGCCCCGGGACAGGGGGCTACACCTTC
CASSPGTGGYTF